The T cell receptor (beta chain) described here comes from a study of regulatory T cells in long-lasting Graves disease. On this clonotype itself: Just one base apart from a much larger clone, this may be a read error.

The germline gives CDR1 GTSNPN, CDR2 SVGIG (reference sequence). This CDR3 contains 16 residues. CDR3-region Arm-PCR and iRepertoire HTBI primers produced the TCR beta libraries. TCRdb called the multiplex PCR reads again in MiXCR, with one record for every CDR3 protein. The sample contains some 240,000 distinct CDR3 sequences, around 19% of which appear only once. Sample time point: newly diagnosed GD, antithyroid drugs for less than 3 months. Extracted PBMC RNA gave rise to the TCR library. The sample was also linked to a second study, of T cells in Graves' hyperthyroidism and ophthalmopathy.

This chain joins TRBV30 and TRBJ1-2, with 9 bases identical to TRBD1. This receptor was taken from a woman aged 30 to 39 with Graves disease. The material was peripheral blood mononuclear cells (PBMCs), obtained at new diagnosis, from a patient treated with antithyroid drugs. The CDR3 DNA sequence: TGTGCCTGGAGCGGATCCGGGACAGGGCCCTACTATGACTACACCTTC. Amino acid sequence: CAWSGSGTGPYYDYTF.